Each of the 13 T cell receptor beta chains below was sequenced from the same sample in a study of breast tumors, draining lymph nodes, adjacent tissues. Breast cancer patients provided tissue from their axillary draining lymph nodes. TCRdb independently ran MiXCR on the multiplex PCR reads; one entry per CDR3 protein. The sample records under 350,000 distinct CDR3 sequences, 30% being singletons. The source material was axillary lymph node tissue. The receptors were sampled from a female donor with breast cancer. Some clones in this sample may be carry-over from other donors' samples.

To note about this clonotype: One end of the junction is discordant with germline, which a read error may explain. The gene calls are TRBV2 and TRBJ1-4; maybe TRBD1 (5 bases). From germline, CDR1 is SNHLY and CDR2 FYNNEI. This CDR3 has 13 amino acids. CDR3 sequence reads: CTSLWTPNEELFF. As DNA, the CDR3 is TGTACCAGCCTCTGGACACCAAATGAAGAACTGTTTTTT.

This clonotype was seen at least ten times. The V and J genes are TRBV12-3 or TRBV12-4 and TRBJ2-7; D not resolved. The CDR3 contains 13 residues. The V end lost 3 bases, the J end lost 4 bases, and 10 bases lay between the germline ends. DNA for the CDR3: TGTGCCAGCAGTTTGAGGCAACTTTACGAGCAGTACTTC. Translated: CASSLRQLYEQYF.

This rearrangement joins TRBV7-2 to TRBJ2-1, with 14 bases aligning to TRBD2. The germline gives CDR1 SGHTA, CDR2 FQGNSA. This CDR3 contains 13 residues. The CDR3 DNA reads as TGTAGTAGCGGGACTAGCGGGAGTTTAGAGCAGTTCTTC. Translated: CSSGTSGSLEQFF.

The chain uses TRBV25-1 and TRBJ2-4; D may match TRBD1 or TRBD2 (5 bases each). Trimming left V 11 bases short and J 8 bases short, with 19 bases between. The CDR3 has 13 amino acids. In germline, CDR1 is MGHDK, CDR2 SYGVNS. Here the CDR3 DNA reads TGTGCCTGGGGGACCGGACCAGTGGACATTCAGTACTTC. It yields the protein CAWGTGPVDIQYF.

Only a few counts were recorded for this clonotype. As the CDR3 is not closed by the conserved phenylalanine or tryptophan, this likely results from a read error. The CDR3 sequence: CASSPPSGGETQYS. The CDR3 coding sequence is TGTGCCAGCAGCCCTCCGAGCGGAGGCGAGACCCAGTACTCC. V and J are TRBV11-3 and TRBJ2-5, with a weak D call TRBD2 (5 bases). Germline V lookup: CDR1 SGHNT, CDR2 YENEEA. V was trimmed by 5 bases and J by 5 bases, leaving 15 bases between them. The CDR3 loop spans 14 amino acids.

With regard to this clonotype: It may be a read error: a sequence one base away is much more abundant. The gene calls are TRBV9 and TRBJ2-1; the match to TRBD2 covers 7 bases. Germline V CDR1 and CDR2: SGDLS, YYNGEE. The CDR3 is made up of 15 amino acids. The CDR3 loop is CASSVGLAESNEPFF. In nucleotides, the CDR3 is TGTGCCAGCAGCGTAGGACTAGCAGAGAGTAATGAGCCGTTCTTC. The full variable domain, rest sourced from reference TRBV9 and TRBJ2-1, is DSGVTQTPKHLITATGQRVTLRCSPRSGDLSVYWYQQSLDQGLQFLIQYYNGEERAKGNILERFSAQQFPDLHSELNLSSLELGDSALYFCASSVGLAESNEPFFGPGTRLTVL.

This clonotype was counted at least ten times. The chain uses TRBV4-2 and TRBJ2-3; TRBD1 matches 8 bases. V lost 0 bases to trimming and J lost 4 bases; unmatched junction nucleotides: 3. This CDR3 is 15 amino acids long. Germline CDR1 reads LGHNA; CDR2 reads YNFKEQ. CDR3 in amino acids: CASSQDGTGADTQYF. The CDR3 DNA reads as TGTGCCAGCAGCCAAGACGGGACAGGCGCAGATACGCAGTATTTT.

This clonotype was picked up many times. This chain uses TRBV7-6 with TRBJ2-7; 13 bases match TRBD2. CDR3 length: 17 residues. Germline values: CDR1 SGHVS, CDR2 FNYEAQ. V shed 1 base and J 6 bases; nucleotides not matched to a gene: 9. The CDR3 sequence is CASSLGRTSGSSVEQYF. CDR3 nucleotide sequence: TGTGCCAGCAGCTTAGGGAGGACTAGCGGGAGCAGTGTCGAGCAGTACTTC.

There are many counts of this clonotype. The chain carries TRBV5-1 and TRBJ1-4; D is ambiguous. Trimming stripped 0 bases from V and 0 bases from J, with 12 bases between. The CDR3 is 17 amino acids. Germline V lookup: CDR1 SGHRS, CDR2 YFSETQ. The CDR3 sequence: CASSLEGRPATNEKLFF. CDR3 sequence (DNA): TGCGCCAGCAGCTTGGAGGGCCGGCCTGCAACTAATGAAAAACTGTTTTTT.

This clonotype was counted many times. The chain recombines TRBV5-1 with TRBJ2-2; D uncertain. CDR3 length: 13 amino acids. Per germline, CDR1 SGHRS and CDR2 YFSETQ. The germline V and J ends were trimmed by 1 base and 6 bases, with 7 bases remaining between them. Written as DNA, the CDR3 is TGCGCCAGCAGCTTGTCGGGTGCCGGGGAGCTGTTTTTT. It encodes CASSLSGAGELFF.

V usage is TRBV3-2 and J usage is TRBJ1-5; the table calls TRBD1, which could not be checked here. TRBV3-2 constitutes a pseudogene. The CDR3 consists of 19 residues. CDR3 protein: CASSSIPSTGYVANQPQHF. Here the CDR3 DNA reads TGTGCCAGCTCCTCCATCCCGTCTACAGGGTATGTGGCCAATCAGCCCCAGCATTTT.

This clonotype was detected many times. The gene calls are TRBV9 and TRBJ2-2, with unresolved D. The V end lost 1 base, the J end lost 4 bases, and 11 bases lay between the germline ends. CDR3 length: 15 amino acids. Germline V CDR1 and CDR2: SGDLS, YYNGEE. The DNA for the CDR3 is TGTGCCAGCAGCGTAACCTGGACGGGCACCGGGGAGCTGTTTTTT. It translates to CASSVTWTGTGELFF.

In its sample, this clonotype was seen a few times. The V gene is TRBV18, the J gene TRBJ2-7, with TRBD2 matching over 10 bases. Trimming at V came to 5 bases and at J to 5 bases, leaving 9 bases not matched to a gene. CDR1 is KGHSH and CDR2 is LQKENI in the germline V gene. The CDR3 totals 15 residues. The CDR3 DNA reads as TGTGCCAGCTCAATCCTAGCGGGAGCGGGCAACGAGCAGTACTTC. Protein sequence: CASSILAGAGNEQYF.